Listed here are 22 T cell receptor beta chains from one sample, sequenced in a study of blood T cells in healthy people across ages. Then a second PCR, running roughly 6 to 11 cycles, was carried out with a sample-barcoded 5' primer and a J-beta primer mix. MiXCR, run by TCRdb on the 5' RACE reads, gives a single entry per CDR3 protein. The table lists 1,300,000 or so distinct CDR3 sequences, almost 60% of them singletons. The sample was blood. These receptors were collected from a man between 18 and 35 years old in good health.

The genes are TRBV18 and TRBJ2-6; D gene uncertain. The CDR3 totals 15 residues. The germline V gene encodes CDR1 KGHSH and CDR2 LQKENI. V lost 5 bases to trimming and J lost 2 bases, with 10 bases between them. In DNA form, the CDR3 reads TGTGCCAGCTCAGAAAGCGTTCCTGGGGCCAACGTCCTGACTTTC. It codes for CASSESVPGANVLTF.

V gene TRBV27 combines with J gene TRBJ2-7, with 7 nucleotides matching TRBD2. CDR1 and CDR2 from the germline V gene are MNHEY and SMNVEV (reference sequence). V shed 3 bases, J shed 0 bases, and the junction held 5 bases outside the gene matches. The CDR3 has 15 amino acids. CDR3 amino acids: CASSFDSGRSYEQYF. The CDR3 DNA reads TGTGCCAGCAGTTTTGATAGCGGGCGCTCCTACGAGCAGTACTTC.

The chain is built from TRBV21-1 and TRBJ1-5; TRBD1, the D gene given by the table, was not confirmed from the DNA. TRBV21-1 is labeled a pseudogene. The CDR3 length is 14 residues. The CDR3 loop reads CASSKRGGDQPQHF. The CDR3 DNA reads TGTGCCAGCAGCAAACGTGGGGGTGACCAGCCCCAGCATTTT.

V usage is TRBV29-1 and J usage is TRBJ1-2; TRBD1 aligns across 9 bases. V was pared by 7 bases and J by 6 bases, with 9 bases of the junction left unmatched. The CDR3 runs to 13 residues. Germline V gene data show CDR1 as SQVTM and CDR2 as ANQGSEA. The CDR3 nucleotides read TGCAGCGCGGCTGCCGGGACAGGGAATGGCTACACCTTC. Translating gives CSAAAGTGNGYTF. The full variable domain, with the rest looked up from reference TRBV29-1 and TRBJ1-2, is SAVISQKPSRDICQRGTSLTIQCQVDSQVTMMFWYRQQPGQSLTLIATANQGSEATYESGFVIDKFPISRPNLTFSTLTVSNMSPEDSSIYLCSAAAGTGNGYTFGSGTRLTVV.

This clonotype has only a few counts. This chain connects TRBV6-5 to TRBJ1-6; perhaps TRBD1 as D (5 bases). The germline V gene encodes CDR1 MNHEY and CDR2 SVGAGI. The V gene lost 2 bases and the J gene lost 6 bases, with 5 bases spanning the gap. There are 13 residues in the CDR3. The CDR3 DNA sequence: TGTGCCAGCAGTTACAGGGGTAATTCACCCCTCCACTTT. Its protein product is CASSYRGNSPLHF.

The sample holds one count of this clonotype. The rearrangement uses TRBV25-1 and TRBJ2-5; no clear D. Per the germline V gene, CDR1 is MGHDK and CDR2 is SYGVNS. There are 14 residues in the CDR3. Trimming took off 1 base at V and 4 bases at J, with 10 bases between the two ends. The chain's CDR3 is CASSEFRLGETQYF. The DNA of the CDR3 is TGTGCCAGCAGTGAATTTCGGCTTGGAGAGACCCAGTACTTC.

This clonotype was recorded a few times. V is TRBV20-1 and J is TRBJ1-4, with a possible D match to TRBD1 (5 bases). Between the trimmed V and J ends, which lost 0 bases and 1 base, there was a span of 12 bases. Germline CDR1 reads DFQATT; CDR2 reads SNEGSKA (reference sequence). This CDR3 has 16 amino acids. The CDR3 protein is CSARDRPGGTNEKLFF. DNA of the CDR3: TGCAGTGCTAGAGATCGCCCGGGGGGAACTAATGAAAAACTGTTTTTT.

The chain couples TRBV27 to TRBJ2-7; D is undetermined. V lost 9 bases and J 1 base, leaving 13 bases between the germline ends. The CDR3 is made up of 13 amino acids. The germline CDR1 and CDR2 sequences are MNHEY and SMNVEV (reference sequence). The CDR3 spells CASSWAFSYEQYF. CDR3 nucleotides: TGTGCCAGTAGCTGGGCATTTTCCTACGAGCAGTACTTC.

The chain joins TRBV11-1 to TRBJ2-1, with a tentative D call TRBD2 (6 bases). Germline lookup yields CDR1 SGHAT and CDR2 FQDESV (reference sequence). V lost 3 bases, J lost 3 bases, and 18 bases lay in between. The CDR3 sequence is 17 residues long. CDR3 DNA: TGTGCCAGCAGCTTGAAGCGGGCCTCGGGCTACTACAATGAGCAGTTCTTC. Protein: CASSLKRASGYYNEQFF.

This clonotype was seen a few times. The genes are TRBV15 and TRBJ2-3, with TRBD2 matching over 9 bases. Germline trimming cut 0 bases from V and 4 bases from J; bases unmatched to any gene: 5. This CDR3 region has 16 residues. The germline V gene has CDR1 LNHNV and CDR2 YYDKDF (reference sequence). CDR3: CATSRDRAGGADTQYF. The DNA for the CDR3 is TGTGCCACCAGCAGAGATCGAGCGGGGGGTGCAGATACGCAGTATTTT.

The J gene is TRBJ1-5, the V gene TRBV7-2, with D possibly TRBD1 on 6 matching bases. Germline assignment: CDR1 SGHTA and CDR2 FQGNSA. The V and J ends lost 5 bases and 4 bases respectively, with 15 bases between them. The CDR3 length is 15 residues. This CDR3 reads CTSSANTGLNQPQHF. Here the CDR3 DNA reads TGTACCAGCAGCGCGAATACAGGGTTAAATCAGCCCCAGCATTTT.

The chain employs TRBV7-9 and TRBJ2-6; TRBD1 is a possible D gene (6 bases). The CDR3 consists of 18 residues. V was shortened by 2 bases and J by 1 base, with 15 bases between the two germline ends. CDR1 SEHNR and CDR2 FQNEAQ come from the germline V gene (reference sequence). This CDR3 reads CASSLQGPSESGANVLTF. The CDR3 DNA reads TGTGCCAGCAGCTTACAGGGGCCCAGTGAGTCTGGGGCCAACGTCCTGACTTTC.

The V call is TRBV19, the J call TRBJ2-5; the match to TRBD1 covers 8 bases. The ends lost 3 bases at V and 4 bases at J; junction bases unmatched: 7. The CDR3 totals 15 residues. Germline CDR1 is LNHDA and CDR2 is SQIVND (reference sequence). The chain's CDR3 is CASSMDRVSAETQYF. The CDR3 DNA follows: TGTGCCAGTAGTATGGACAGGGTCTCCGCAGAGACCCAGTACTTC.

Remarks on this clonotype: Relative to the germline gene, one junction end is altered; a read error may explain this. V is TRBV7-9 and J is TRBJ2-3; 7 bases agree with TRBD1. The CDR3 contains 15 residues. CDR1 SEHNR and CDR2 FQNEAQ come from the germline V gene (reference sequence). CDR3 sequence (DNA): TGTGCCAGCAGCCCGGGACAGTTTAGCACAGATATGCAGTATTTT. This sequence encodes CASSPGQFSTDMQYF.

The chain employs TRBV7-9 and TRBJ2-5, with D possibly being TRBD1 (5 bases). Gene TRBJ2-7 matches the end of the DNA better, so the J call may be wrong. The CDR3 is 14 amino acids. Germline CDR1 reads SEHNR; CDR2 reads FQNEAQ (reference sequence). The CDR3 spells CASSRSRVGREQYF. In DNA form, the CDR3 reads TGTGCCAGCAGCCGGAGCAGGGTAGGTCGCGAGCAGTACTTC.

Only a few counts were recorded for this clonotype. The CDR3 DNA sequence: TGTGCCAGCAGCGATCCGGAAACCACCACGGGAGATACGCAGTATTTT. This sequence encodes CASSDPETTTGDTQYF. The chain carries TRBV9 and TRBJ2-3; D is unresolved. Germline V gene lookup returns CDR1 SGDLS and CDR2 YYNGEE. Trimming cost V 3 bases and J 5 bases, with 19 bases left between them. This CDR3 spans 16 amino acids.

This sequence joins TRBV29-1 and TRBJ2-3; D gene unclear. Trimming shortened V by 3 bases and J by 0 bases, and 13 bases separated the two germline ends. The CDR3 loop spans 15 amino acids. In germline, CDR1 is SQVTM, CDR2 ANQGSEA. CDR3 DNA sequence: TGCAGCGTTGAGTCTGCCCCACAAAGCACAGATACGCAGTATTTT. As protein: CSVESAPQSTDTQYF.

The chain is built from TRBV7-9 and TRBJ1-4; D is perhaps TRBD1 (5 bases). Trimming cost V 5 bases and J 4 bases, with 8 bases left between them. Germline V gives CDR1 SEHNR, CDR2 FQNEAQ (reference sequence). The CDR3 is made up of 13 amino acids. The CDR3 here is CASSLDNNEKLFF. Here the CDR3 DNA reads TGTGCCAGCAGCCTGGACAATAATGAAAAACTGTTTTTT.

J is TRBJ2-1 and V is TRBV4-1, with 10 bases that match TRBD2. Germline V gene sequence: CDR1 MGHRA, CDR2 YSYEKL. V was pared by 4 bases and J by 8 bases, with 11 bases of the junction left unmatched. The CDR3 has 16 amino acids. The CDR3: CASSREAGGHVDEQFF. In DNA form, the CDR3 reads TGCGCCAGCAGCCGGGAAGCGGGAGGGCACGTGGATGAGCAGTTCTTC.

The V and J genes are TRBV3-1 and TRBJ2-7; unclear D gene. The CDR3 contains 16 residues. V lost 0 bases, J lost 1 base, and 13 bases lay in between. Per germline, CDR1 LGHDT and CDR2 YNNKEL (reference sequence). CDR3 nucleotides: TGTGCCAGCAGCCAAGATCCCCACCCTTCTTCCTACGAGCAGTACTTC. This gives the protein CASSQDPHPSSYEQYF.

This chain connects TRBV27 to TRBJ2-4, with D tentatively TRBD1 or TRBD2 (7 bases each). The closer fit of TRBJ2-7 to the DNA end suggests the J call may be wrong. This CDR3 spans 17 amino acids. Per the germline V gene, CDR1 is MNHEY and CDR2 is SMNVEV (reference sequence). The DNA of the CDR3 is TGTGCCAGCAGTTTCCGCAACAGGGGACTATCCTTGAACGAGCAGTACTTC. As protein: CASSFRNRGLSLNEQYF.

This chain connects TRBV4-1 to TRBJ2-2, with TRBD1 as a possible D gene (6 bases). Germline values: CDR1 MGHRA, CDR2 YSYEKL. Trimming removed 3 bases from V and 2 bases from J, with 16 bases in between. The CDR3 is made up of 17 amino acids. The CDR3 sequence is CASSQETGTINTGELFF. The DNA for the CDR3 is TGCGCCAGCAGCCAGGAAACCGGGACAATAAACACCGGGGAGCTGTTTTTT.